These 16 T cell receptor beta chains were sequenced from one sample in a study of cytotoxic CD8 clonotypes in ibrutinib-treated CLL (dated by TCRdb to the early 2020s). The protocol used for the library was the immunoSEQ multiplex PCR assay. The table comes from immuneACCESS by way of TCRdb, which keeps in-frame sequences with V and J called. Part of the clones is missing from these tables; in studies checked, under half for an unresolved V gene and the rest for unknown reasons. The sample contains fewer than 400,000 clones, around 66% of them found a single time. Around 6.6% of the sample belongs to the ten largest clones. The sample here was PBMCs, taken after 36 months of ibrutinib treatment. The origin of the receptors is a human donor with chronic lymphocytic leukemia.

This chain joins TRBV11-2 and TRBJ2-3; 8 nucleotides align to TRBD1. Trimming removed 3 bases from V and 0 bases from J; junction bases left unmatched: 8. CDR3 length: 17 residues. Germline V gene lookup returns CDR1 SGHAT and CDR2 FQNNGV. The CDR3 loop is CASSFGWDRPSTDTQYF. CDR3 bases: TGTGCCAGCAGCTTCGGGTGGGACAGGCCTAGCACAGATACGCAGTATTTT.

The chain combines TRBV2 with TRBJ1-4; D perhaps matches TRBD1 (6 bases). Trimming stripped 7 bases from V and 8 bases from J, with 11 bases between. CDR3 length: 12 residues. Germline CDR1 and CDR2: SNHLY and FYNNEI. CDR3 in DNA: TGTGCCAGCATGGGGGCATGGGAAAAACTGTTTTTT. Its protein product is CASMGAWEKLFF.

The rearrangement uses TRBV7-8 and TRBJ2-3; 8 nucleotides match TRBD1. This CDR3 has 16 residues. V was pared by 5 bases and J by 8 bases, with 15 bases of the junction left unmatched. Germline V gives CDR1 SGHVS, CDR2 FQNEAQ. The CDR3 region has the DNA TGTGCCAGCAGCCGCACTGACAGGGGATACGTGGGTACGCAGTATTTT. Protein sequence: CASSRTDRGYVGTQYF.

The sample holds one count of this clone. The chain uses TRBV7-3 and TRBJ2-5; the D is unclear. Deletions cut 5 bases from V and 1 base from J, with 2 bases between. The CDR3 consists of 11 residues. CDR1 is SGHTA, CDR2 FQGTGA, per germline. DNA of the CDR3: TGTGCCAGCAGCATCCAAGAGACCCAGTACTTC. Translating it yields CASSIQETQYF.

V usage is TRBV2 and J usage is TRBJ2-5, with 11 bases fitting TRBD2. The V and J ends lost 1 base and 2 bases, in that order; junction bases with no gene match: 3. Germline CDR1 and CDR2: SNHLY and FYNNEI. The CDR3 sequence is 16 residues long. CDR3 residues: CASSEGGTSGQETQYF. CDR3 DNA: TGTGCCAGCAGTGAAGGTGGGACTAGCGGTCAAGAGACCCAGTACTTC.

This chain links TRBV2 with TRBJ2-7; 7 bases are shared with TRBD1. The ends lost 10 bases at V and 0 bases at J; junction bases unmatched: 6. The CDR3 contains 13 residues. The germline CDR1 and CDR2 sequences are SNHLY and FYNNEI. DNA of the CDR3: TGTGCCACCCTGGGACAGAGCTCCTACGAGCAGTACTTC. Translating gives CATLGQSSYEQYF.

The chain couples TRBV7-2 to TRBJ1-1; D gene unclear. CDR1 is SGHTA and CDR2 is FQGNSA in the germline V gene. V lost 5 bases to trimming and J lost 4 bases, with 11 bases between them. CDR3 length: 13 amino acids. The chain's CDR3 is CASSQHPTTEAFF. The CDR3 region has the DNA TGTGCCAGCAGCCAACATCCGACCACTGAAGCTTTCTTT.

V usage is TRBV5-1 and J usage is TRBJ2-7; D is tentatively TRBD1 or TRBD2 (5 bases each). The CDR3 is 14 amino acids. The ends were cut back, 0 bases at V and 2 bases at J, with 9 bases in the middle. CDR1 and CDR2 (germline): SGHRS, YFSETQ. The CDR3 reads CASSLGGSPYEQYF. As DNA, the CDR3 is TGCGCCAGCAGCTTGGGGGGGTCCCCCTACGAGCAGTACTTC.

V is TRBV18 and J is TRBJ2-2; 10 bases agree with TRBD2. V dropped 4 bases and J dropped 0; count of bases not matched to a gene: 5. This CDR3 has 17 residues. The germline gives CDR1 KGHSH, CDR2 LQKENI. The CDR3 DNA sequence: TGTGCCAGCTCACTACTAGCGGGAAACGCGAACACCGGGGAGCTGTTTTTT. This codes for CASSLLAGNANTGELFF.

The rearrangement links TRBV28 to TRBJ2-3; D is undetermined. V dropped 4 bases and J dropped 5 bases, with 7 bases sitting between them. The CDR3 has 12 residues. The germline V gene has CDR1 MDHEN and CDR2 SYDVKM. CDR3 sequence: CASSSKRDTQYF. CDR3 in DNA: TGTGCCAGCAGTTCGAAACGAGATACGCAGTATTTT.

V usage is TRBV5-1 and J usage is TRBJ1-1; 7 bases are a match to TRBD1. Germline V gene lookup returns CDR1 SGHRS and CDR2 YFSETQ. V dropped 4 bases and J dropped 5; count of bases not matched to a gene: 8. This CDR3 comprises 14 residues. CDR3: CASSEFRGRTEAFF. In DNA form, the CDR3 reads TGCGCCAGCAGCGAATTCAGGGGGAGGACTGAAGCTTTCTTT. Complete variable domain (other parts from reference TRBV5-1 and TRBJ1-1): KAGVTQTPRYLIKTRGQQVTLSCSPISGHRSVSWYQQTPGQGLQFLFEYFSETQRNKGNFPGRFSGRQFSNSRSEMNVSTLELGDSALYLCASSEFRGRTEAFFGQGTRLTVV.

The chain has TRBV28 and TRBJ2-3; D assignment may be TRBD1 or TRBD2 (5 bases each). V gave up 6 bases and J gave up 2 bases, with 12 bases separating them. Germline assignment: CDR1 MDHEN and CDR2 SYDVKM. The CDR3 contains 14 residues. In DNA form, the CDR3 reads TGTGCCAGCAGACGGGACCCCTTCACAGATACGCAGTATTTT. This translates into CASRRDPFTDTQYF.

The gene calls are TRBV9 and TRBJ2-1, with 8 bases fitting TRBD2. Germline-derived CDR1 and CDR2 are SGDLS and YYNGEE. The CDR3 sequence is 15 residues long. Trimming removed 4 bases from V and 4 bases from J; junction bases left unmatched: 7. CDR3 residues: CASSYRAGDYNEQFF. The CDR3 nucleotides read TGTGCCAGCAGCTACCGAGCGGGGGATTACAATGAGCAGTTCTTC.

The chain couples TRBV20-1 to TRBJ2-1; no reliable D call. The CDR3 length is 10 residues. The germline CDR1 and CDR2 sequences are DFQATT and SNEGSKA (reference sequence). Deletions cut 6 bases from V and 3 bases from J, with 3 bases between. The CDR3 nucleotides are TGCAGTGCACTCTACAATGAGCAGTTCTTC. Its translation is CSALYNEQFF.

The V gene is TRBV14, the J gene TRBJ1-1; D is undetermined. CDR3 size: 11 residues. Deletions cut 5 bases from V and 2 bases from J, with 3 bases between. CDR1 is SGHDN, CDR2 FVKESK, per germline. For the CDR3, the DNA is TGTGCCAGCAGCTCCAACACTGAAGCTTTCTTT. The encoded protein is CASSSNTEAFF. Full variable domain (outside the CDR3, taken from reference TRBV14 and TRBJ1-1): EAGVTQFPSHSVIEKGQTVTLRCDPISGHDNLYWYRRVMGKEIKFLLHFVKESKQDESGMPNNRFLAERTGGTYSTLKVQPAELEDSGVYFCASSSNTEAFFGQGTRLTVV.

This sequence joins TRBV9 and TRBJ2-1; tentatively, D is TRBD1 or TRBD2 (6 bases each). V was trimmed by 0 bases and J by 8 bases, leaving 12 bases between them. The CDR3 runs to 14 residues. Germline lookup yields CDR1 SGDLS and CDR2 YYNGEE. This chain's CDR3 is CASSVVGGLDEQFF. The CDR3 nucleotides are TGTGCCAGCAGCGTAGTTGGGGGGCTCGATGAGCAGTTCTTC.